Below, one T cell receptor beta chain is given with its context. The sample is drawn from a study of blood T cell repertoires in COVID-19. About the research overall: Samples taken during acute and convalescent COVID-19 were collected in the United States, Italy and Spain. The analysed material was cDNA or gDNA that came from T cells, B-cell-depleted T cells, or PBMCs.

Under the authors' procedure: Estimated nucleated cell counts came from reference gene primer amplification. Clones were read by immunoSEQ multiplex PCR, and TCRdb kept only the in-frame ones, dropping some. The DNA was the basis for D and trimming; V, J and clone size are from that table. This sample has roughly 40,000 clones; almost 80% occur once, and the top ten carry 30% to 35%. J was trimmed by 4 bases and V by 7 bases; bases with no gene match: 9. Germline V gene sequence: CDR1 MNHEY, CDR2 SVGAGI. The CDR3 is 14 amino acids. The V gene is TRBV6-5, the J gene TRBJ1-1; the match to TRBD1 covers 7 bases. The source of this sequence is a woman aged 80 or over with acute or convalescent COVID-19. Sequenced: peripheral blood. The CDR3 region is CASNLRGYGTEAFF. Here the CDR3 DNA reads TGTGCCAGCAACCTCAGGGGGTATGGCACTGAAGCTTTCTTT.